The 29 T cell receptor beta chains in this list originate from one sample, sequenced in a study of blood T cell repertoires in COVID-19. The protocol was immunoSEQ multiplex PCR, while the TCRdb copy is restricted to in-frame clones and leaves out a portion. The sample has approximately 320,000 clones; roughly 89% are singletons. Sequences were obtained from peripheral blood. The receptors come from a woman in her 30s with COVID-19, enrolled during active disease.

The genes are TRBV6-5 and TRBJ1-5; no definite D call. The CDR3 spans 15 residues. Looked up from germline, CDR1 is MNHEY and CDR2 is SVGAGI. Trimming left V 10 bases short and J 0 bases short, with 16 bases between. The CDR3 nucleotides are TGTGCCACCAAACAAGACTTCGATAGCAATCAGCCCCAGCATTTT. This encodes CATKQDFDSNQPQHF.

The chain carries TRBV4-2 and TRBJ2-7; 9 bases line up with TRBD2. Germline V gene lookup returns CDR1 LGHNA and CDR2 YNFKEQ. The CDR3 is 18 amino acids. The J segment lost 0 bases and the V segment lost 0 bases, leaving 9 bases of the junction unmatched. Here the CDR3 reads CASSQDLWLAGPSYEQYF. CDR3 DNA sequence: TGTGCCAGCAGCCAAGATCTGTGGCTAGCGGGGCCCTCCTACGAGCAGTACTTC.

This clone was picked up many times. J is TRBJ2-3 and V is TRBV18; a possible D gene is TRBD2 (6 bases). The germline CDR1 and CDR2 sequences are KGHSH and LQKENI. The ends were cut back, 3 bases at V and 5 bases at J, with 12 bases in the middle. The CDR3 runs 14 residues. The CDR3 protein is CASSPEGSLDTQYF. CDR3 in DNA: TGTGCCAGCTCACCGGAGGGGTCTCTAGATACGCAGTATTTT.

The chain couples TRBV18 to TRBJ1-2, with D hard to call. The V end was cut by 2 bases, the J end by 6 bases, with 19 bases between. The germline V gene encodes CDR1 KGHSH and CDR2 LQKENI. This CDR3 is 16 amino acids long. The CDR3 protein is CASSPTTRRTEDGYTF. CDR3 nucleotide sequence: TGTGCCAGCTCACCAACGACTAGACGGACTGAGGATGGCTACACCTTC. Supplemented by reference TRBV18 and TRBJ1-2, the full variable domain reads NAGVMQNPRHLVRRRGQEARLRCSPMKGHSHVYWYRQLPEEGLKFMVYLQKENIIDESGMPKERFSAEFPKEGPSILRIQQVVRGDSAAYFCASSPTTRRTEDGYTFGSGTRLTVV.

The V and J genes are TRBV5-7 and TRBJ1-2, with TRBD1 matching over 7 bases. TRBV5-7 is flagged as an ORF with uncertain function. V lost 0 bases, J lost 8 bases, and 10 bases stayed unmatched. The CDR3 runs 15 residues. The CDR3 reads CASSLVAGGTPGYTF. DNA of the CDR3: TGTGCCAGCAGCTTGGTTGCAGGGGGAACTCCGGGCTACACCTTC.

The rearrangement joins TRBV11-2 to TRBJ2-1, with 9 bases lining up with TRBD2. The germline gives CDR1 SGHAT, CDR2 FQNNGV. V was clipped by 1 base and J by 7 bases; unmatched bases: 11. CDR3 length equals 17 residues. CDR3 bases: TGTGCCAGCAGCTTAGCTGGGATAGCGGGGGCTCGGAATGAGCAGTTCTTC. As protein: CASSLAGIAGARNEQFF. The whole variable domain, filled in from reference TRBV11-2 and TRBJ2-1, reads EAGVAQSPRYKIIEKRQSVAFWCNPISGHATLYWYQQILGQGPKLLIQFQNNGVVDDSQLPKDRFSAERLKGVDSTLKIQPAKLEDSAVYLCASSLAGIAGARNEQFFGPGTRLTVL.

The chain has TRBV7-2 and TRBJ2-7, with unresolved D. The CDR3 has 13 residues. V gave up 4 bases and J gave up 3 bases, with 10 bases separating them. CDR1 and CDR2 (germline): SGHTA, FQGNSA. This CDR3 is CASSYLINYEQYF. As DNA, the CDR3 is TGTGCCAGCAGCTACTTAATCAACTACGAGCAGTACTTC.

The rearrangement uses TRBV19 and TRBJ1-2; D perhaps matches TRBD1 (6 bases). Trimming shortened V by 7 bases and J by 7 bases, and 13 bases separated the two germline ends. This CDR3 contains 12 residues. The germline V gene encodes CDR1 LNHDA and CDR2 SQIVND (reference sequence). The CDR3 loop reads CASTAGESGYTF. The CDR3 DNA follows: TGTGCCAGTACCGCAGGGGAAAGTGGCTACACCTTC.

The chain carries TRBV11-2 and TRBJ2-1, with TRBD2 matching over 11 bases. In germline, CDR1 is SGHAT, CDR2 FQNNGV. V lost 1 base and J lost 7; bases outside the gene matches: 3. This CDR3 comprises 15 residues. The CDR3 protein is CASSLVAGGMNEQFF. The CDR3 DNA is TGTGCCAGCAGCTTAGTAGCGGGGGGGATGAATGAGCAGTTCTTC.

The CDR3 region is CASSLSGYLNTEAFF. The CDR3, as DNA: TGCGCCAGCAGCCTCTCGGGTTACCTGAACACTGAAGCTTTCTTT. This chain joins TRBV4-1 and TRBJ1-1; D uncertain. The CDR3 is made up of 15 amino acids. From germline, CDR1 is MGHRA and CDR2 YSYEKL. V was shortened by 4 bases and J by 0 bases, with 12 bases between the two germline ends.

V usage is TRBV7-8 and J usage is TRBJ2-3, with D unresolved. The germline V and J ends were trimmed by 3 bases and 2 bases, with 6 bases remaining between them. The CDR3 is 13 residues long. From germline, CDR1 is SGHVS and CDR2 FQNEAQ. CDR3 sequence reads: CASSLADTDTQYF. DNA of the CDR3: TGTGCCAGCAGCTTGGCGGACACAGATACGCAGTATTTT.

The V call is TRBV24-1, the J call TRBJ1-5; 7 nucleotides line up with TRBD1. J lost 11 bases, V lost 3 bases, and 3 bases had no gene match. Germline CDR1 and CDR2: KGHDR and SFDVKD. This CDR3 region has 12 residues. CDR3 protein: CATSDRTGTQHF. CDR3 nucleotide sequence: TGTGCCACCAGTGATAGGACAGGTACCCAGCATTTT.

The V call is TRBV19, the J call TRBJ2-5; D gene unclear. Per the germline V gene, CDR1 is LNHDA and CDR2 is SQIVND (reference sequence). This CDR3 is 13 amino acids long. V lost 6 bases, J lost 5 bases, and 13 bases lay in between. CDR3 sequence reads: CASSLDEEETQYF. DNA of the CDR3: TGTGCCAGTAGCCTTGACGAGGAGGAGACCCAGTACTTC.

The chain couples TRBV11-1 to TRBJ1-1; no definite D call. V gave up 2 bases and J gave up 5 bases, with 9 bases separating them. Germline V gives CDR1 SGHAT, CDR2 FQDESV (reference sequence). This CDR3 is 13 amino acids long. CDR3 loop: CASSLQVVTEAFF. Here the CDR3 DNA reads TGTGCCAGCAGCTTACAGGTTGTAACTGAAGCTTTCTTT.

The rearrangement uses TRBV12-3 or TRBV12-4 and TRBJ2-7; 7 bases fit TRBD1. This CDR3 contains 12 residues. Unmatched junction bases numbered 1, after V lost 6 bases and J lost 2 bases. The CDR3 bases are TGTGCCAGCAGGGGACAGCCCTACGAGCAGTACTTC. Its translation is CASRGQPYEQYF.

CDR3 residues: CASSLLRGAGYEQYF. The CDR3 DNA reads TGCGCCAGCAGCCTTTTGCGGGGGGCGGGGTACGAGCAGTACTTC. The chain joins TRBV5-1 to TRBJ2-7; 8 bases are a match to TRBD2. V lost 4 bases, J lost 4 bases, and 10 bases stayed unmatched. Germline CDR1 is SGHRS and CDR2 is YFSETQ. This CDR3 contains 15 residues.

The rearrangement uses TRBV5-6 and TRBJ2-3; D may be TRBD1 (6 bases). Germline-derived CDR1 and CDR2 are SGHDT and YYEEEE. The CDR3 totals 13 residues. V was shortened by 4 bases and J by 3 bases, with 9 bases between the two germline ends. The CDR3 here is CASSPQGTDTQYF. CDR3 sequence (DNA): TGTGCCAGCAGCCCACAGGGAACAGATACGCAGTATTTT. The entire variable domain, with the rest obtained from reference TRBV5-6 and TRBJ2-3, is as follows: DAGVTQSPTHLIKTRGQQVTLRCSPKSGHDTVSWYQQALGQGPQFIFQYYEEEERQRGNFPDRFSGHQFPNYSSELNVNALLLGDSALYLCASSPQGTDTQYFGPGTRLTVL.

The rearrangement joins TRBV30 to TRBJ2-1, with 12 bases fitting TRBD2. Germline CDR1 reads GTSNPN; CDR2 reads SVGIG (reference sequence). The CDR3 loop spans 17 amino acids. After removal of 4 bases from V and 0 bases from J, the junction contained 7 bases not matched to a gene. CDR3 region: CAWTSGGAGSSYNEQFF. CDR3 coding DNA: TGTGCCTGGACTAGCGGGGGGGCGGGTAGCTCCTACAATGAGCAGTTCTTC. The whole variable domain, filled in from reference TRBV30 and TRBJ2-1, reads SQTIHQWPATLVQPVGSPLSLECTVEGTSNPNLYWYRQAAGRGLQLLFYSVGIGQISSEVPQNLSASRPQDRQFILSSKKLLLSDSGFYLCAWTSGGAGSSYNEQFFGPGTRLTVL.

Here the CDR3 reads CASSTGQYNSPLHF. The CDR3 DNA reads TGTGCCAGTAGTACGGGACAATATAATTCACCCCTCCACTTT. J is TRBJ1-6 and V is TRBV19; D may be TRBD1 (6 bases). Per germline, CDR1 LNHDA and CDR2 SQIVND (reference sequence). The CDR3 extends over 14 amino acids. The V end lost 4 bases, the J end lost 4 bases, and 8 bases lay between the germline ends.

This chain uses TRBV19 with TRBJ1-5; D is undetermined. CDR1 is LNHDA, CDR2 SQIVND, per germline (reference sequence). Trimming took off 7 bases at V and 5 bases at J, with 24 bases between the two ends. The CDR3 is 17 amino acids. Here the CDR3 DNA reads TGTGCCAGTATCCGTGATAGTACTGGCGGGTCGGATCAGCCCCAGCATTTT. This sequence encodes CASIRDSTGGSDQPQHF.

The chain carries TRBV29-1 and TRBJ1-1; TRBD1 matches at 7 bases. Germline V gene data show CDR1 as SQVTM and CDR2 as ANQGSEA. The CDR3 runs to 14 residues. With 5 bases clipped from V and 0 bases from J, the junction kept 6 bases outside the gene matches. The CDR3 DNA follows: TGCAGCGTTCTTGACAGGGCCATGAACACTGAAGCTTTCTTT. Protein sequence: CSVLDRAMNTEAFF.

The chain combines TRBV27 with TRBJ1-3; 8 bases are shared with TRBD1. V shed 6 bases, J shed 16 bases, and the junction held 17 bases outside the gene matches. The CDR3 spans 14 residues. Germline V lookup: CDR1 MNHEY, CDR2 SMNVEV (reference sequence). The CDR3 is CASSLGQGSLRWYF. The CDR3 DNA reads TGTGCCAGCAGCCTCGGACAGGGTTCCTTAAGATGGTATTTT.

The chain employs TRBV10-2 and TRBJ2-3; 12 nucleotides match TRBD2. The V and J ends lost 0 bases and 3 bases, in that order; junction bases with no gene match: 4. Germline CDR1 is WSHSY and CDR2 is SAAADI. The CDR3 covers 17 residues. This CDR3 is CASSESALAGGTDTQYF. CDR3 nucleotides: TGCGCCAGCAGTGAGTCGGCACTAGCGGGGGGTACAGATACGCAGTATTTT.

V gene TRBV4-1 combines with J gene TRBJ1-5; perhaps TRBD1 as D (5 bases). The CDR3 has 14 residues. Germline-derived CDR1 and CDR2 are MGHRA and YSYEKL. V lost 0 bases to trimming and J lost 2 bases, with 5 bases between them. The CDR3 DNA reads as TGCGCCAGCAGCCAAGACAGGGGCAATCAGCCCCAGCATTTT. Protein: CASSQDRGNQPQHF.

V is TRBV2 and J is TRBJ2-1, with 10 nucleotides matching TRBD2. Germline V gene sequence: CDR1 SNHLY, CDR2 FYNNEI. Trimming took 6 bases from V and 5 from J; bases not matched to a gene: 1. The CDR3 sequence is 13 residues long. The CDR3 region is CASRLAGNNEQFF. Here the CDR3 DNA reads TGTGCCAGCAGACTAGCGGGGAACAATGAGCAGTTCTTC.

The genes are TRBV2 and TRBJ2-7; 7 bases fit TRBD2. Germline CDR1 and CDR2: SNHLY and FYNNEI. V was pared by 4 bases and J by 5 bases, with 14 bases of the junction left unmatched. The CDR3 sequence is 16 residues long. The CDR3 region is CASSGLRGGPGNEQYF. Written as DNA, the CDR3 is TGTGCCAGCAGTGGCCTTCGCGGGGGACCGGGGAACGAGCAGTACTTC. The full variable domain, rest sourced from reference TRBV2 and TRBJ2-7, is EPEVTQTPSHQVTQMGQEVILRCVPISNHLYFYWYRQILGQKVEFLVSFYNNEISEKSEIFDDQFSVERPDGSNFTLKIRSTKLEDSAMYFCASSGLRGGPGNEQYFGPGTRLTVT.

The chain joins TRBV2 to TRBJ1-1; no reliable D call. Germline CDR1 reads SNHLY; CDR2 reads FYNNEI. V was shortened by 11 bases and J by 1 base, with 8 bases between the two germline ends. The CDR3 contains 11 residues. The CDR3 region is CASKRNTEAFF. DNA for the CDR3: TGTGCCTCTAAGCGGAACACTGAAGCTTTCTTT.

CDR3 sequence reads: CASSLAFEAFF. CDR3 sequence (DNA): TGTGCCAGCAGCTTGGCCTTTGAAGCTTTCTTT. The chain is built from TRBV7-9 and TRBJ1-1; D remains unclear. Trimming shortened V by 3 bases and J by 7 bases, and 6 bases separated the two germline ends. The CDR3 runs to 11 residues. Germline values: CDR1 SEHNR, CDR2 FQNEAQ (reference sequence).

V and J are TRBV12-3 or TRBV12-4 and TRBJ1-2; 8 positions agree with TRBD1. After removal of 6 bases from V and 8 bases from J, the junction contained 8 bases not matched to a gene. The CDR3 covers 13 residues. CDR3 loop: CASSAGTGIGYTF. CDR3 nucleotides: TGTGCCAGCAGCGCCGGGACAGGTATCGGCTACACCTTC.